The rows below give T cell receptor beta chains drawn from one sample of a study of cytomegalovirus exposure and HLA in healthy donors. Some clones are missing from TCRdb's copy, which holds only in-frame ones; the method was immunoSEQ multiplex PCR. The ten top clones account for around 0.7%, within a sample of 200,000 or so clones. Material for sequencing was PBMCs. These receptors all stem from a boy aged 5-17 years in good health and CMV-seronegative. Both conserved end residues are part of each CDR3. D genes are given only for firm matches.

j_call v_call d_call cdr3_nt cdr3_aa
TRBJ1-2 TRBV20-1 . TGCAGTGCTCACCGGGAGTACGGCTACACCTTC CSAHREYGYTF
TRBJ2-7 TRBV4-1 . TGCGCCAGCAGCCAAGTAAGGGGTACCTACGAGCAGTACTTC CASSQVRGTYEQYF
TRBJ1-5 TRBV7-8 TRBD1 TGTGCCAGCAGCATAGTCCTAGGGGGCGAACAGCCCCAGCATTTT CASSIVLGGEQPQHF
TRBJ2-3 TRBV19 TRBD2 TGTGCCAGTAGTATAGTTGGAGCGGGGCCTGCAGATACGCAGTATTTT CASSIVGAGPADTQYF
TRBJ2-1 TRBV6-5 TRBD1 TGTGCCACCAGACAGGGGCGGGACAATGAGCAGTTCTTC CATRQGRDNEQFF
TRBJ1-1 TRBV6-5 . TGTGCCAGCAGATCACAGGGCTCCACTGAAGCTTTCTTT CASRSQGSTEAFF
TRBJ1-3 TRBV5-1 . TGCGCCAGCACCCCCGGAGGGGGGGAAAGCTCTGGAAACACCATATATTTT CASTPGGGESSGNTIYF
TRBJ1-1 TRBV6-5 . TGTGCCAGCAGTTTAGATTCGGCCAGCCCTAGTCCTTTCTTT CASSLDSASPSPFF
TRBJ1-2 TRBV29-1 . TGCAGCGTTGGTGGGGGGACGGATGGCTACACCTTC CSVGGGTDGYTF
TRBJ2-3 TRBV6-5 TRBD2 TGTGCCAGCAAAGCTAAGCGGGGGCACACAGATACGCAGTATTTT CASKAKRGHTDTQYF
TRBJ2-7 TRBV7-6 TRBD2 TGTGCCAGCAGCTTGGCGGGGGGGCAAGACGAGCAGTACTTC CASSLAGGQDEQYF
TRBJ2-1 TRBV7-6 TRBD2 TGTGCCAGCAGCCCCAGACTAGCGGGGGATGCGGAGAATGAGCAGTTCTTC CASSPRLAGDAENEQFF
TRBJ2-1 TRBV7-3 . TGTGCCAGCAGCCCCTGGGGGGGCGGCGGTGAGCAGTTCTTC CASSPWGGGGEQFF
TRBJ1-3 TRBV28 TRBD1 TGTGCCAGCAGAACGACAGGGGTAAGAAACACCATATATTTT CASRTTGVRNTIYF
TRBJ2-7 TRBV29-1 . TGCAGCGTTTCAGACACCTTCGACGAGCAGTACTTC CSVSDTFDEQYF
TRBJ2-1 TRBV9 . TGTGCCAGCAGCTCCTGGACTAACGAGCAGTTCTTC CASSSWTNEQFF
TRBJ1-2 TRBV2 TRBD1 TGTGCCAGCAGTGAGGGCGGGACAGGGAACTATGGCTACACCTTC CASSEGGTGNYGYTF
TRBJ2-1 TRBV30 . TGTGCCTGGAGGAGAGGGGAGGATGAGCAGTTCTTC CAWRRGEDEQFF
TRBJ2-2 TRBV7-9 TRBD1 TGTGCCAGCAGGACACAGGGGAAGGTCACCGGGGAGCTGTTTTTT CASRTQGKVTGELFF
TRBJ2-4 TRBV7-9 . TGTGCCAGCAGTGAGTGGGGGGGCGAAGCCAAAAACATTCAGTACTTC CASSEWGGEAKNIQYF
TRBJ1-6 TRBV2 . TGTGCCCACTCACGGGAAAATTCACCCCTCCACTTT CAHSRENSPLHF
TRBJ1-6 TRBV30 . TGTGCCTGGAGTGGGAGGTCAAATTCACCCCTCCACTTT CAWSGRSNSPLHF
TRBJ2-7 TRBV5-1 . TGCGCCAGCCGTCGGACAGATCCTTACGAGCAGTACTTC CASRRTDPYEQYF
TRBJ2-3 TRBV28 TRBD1 TGTGCCAGCAGTCTACCACAGGGGGCGAGCACAGATACGCAGTATTTT CASSLPQGASTDTQYF
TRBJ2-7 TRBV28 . TGTGCCAGCAGTTTGAGGCAGCCTCCCGAGCAGTACTTC CASSLRQPPEQYF
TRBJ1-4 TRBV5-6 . TGTGCCAGCAGCTTAGAGACAGGTAGAGCAACTAATGAAAAACTGTTTTTT CASSLETGRATNEKLFF